This TCR beta chain was identified in a study of shared clonotypes between healthy human individuals. Original analysis: Filtering differed, since immunoSEQ gave only junction sequences and no quality scores. Using immunoSEQ multiplex PCR, the repertoire was profiled, and TCRdb retains in-frame clones only, with some absent. That table supplies the V and J calls and clone size; D and trimming were determined from the DNA. Among some 2,500,000 clones listed, 80% to 95% were seen once. Germline values: CDR1 SEHNR, CDR2 FQNEAQ (reference sequence). There are 13 residues in the CDR3. With V trimmed by 8 bases and J by 0 bases, 0 bases remained unmatched. Into CD45RA+ naive and CD45RA-negative memory subsets, the CD4+ cells were split.

The chain has TRBV7-9 and TRBJ2-7; 11 bases match TRBD2. Source material: naive CD4+ T cells from PBMCs. Subset of the sample: CD45RA+ positively selected. The origin of this receptor is a man younger than 35 in good health. Some clones in this sample may be carry-over from other donors' samples. The CDR3 here is CASGLAGSYEQYF. CDR3 nucleotides: TGTGCCAGCGGACTAGCGGGCTCCTACGAGCAGTACTTC. Together with reference TRBV7-9 and TRBJ2-7, the CDR3 gives the full variable domain: DTGVSQNPRHKITKRGQNVTFRCDPISEHNRLYWYRQTLGQGPEFLTYFQNEAQLEKSRLLSDRFSAERPKGSFSTLEIQRTEQGDSAMYLCASGLAGSYEQYFGPGTRLTVT.